Listed below are T cell receptor beta chains from one sample, sequenced in a study of blood T cell repertoires in COVID-19. Here immunoSEQ multiplex PCR was the method, and the copy in TCRdb shows in-frame clones only, minus some. This table holds 250,000 to 350,000 clones, 75% to 90% found once. Sequenced input: peripheral blood. The source of these receptors is a woman aged 55-75 years with acute or convalescent COVID-19. Both conserved end residues are part of each CDR3. A D gene is named only where the DNA matches it firmly. Clone size appears in some rows only: once, few, many, or a class for an expanded clone.

J gene | V gene | clone size | D gene | CDR3 protein | CDR3 DNA
TRBJ2-3 | TRBV7-3 | NA | NA | CASSFMAPDTQYF | TGTGCCAGCAGCTTCATGGCCCCAGATACGCAGTATTTT
TRBJ2-1 | TRBV9 | NA | TRBD2 | CASSQKASGYNEQFF | TGTGCCAGCAGCCAAAAGGCTAGCGGCTACAATGAGCAGTTCTTC
TRBJ2-7 | TRBV27 | NA | TRBD1 | CASSLSWTGSQYF | TGTGCCAGCAGTTTATCGTGGACAGGGAGTCAGTACTTC
TRBJ2-3 | TRBV27 | once | TRBD2 | CASSPYPRLAGGGDTQYF | TGTGCCAGCAGTCCATACCCCAGACTAGCGGGGGGAGGAGATACGCAGTATTTT
TRBJ2-5 | TRBV7-6 | NA | NA | CASSSTSFGQAQYF | TGTGCCAGCAGCTCGACTAGTTTTGGTCAGGCCCAGTACTTC
TRBJ1-6 | TRBV28 | NA | TRBD1 | CASRPGQYNSPLHF | TGTGCCAGCAGGCCGGGACAGTATAATTCACCCCTCCACTTT
TRBJ1-5 | TRBV12-3/TRBV12-4 | NA | NA | CASSPGSNQPQHF | TGTGCCAGCAGTCCGGGGAGCAATCAGCCCCAGCATTTT
TRBJ1-2 | TRBV27 | NA | NA | CASNPGRGGEDYGYTF | TGTGCCAGCAATCCTGGACGGGGGGGAGAGGACTATGGCTACACCTTC
TRBJ2-1 | TRBV29-1 | NA | NA | CSALTSMSYNEQFF | TGCAGCGCCCTAACTAGTATGTCCTACAATGAGCAGTTCTTC
TRBJ2-7 | TRBV9 | NA | TRBD2 | CASSVASGGAYEQYF | TGTGCCAGCAGCGTAGCTAGCGGGGGGGCCTACGAGCAGTACTTC
TRBJ2-1 | TRBV6-5 | NA | NA | CASRGGTDYNEQFF | TGTGCCAGCAGAGGCGGGACAGATTACAATGAGCAGTTCTTC
TRBJ2-5 | TRBV4-3 | NA | NA | CASSQGQFQETQYF | TGCGCCAGCAGCCAAGGACAGTTCCAAGAGACCCAGTACTTC
TRBJ1-4 | TRBV21-1 | NA | NA | CASRGGANEKLFF | TGTGCCAGCAGAGGGGGGGCTAATGAAAAACTGTTTTTT
TRBJ2-3 | TRBV6-6 | NA | TRBD1 | CASSTTTGADTQYF | TGTGCCAGCAGCACGACGACAGGGGCAGATACGCAGTATTTT
TRBJ2-1 | TRBV3-1/TRBV3-2 | NA | TRBD2 | CASSQDRGGHGEQFF | TGTGCCAGCAGCCAAGATCGGGGGGGCCACGGTGAGCAGTTCTTC
TRBJ2-6 | TRBV27 | NA | NA | CASRYSGANVLTF | TGTGCCAGTCGTTACTCTGGGGCCAACGTCCTGACTTTC
TRBJ2-3 | TRBV5-6 | NA | NA | CASERHFLGTDTQYF | TGTGCCAGTGAGCGGCACTTTCTCGGGACAGATACGCAGTATTTT
TRBJ1-2 | TRBV12-3/TRBV12-4 | NA | NA | CASSSPYGYTF | TGTGCCAGCAGCTCCCCCTATGGCTACACCTTC
TRBJ1-2 | TRBV28 | once | TRBD1 | CASSLDRRGYTF | TGTGCCAGCAGTCTGGACAGGAGGGGCTACACCTTC
TRBJ2-5 | TRBV28 | NA | NA | CASSLNSEETQYF | TGTGCCAGCAGTTTAAACAGTGAAGAGACCCAGTACTTC
TRBJ1-6 | TRBV18 | NA | NA | CASSGRGDNSPLHF | TGTGCCAGCTCGGGCCGGGGGGACAATTCACCCCTCCACTTT
TRBJ2-3 | TRBV4-2 | NA | TRBD2 | CASSLRTSGGGTDTQYF | TGTGCCAGCAGCCTAAGGACTAGCGGGGGGGGCACAGATACGCAGTATTTT
TRBJ2-7 | TRBV6-1 | NA | TRBD2 | CASSAYLAGDSYEQYF | TGTGCCAGCAGTGCCTACCTAGCGGGAGACTCCTACGAGCAGTACTTC
TRBJ2-7 | TRBV4-1 | NA | NA | CASSPGTTAYEQYF | TGCGCCAGCAGCCCTGGAACTACCGCCTACGAGCAGTACTTC
TRBJ2-7 | TRBV11-3 | NA | TRBD1 | CASTPTGKEGYEQYF | TGTGCCAGCACCCCGACAGGGAAAGAGGGTTACGAGCAGTACTTC
TRBJ2-7 | TRBV30 | once | TRBD2 | CAWSARVSGRTIYEQYF | TGTGCCTGGAGTGCTCGGGTTAGCGGGAGGACGATCTACGAGCAGTACTTC
TRBJ1-1 | TRBV27 | NA | NA | CASSPRSGKEAFF | TGTGCCAGCAGTCCCCGATCGGGGAAGGAAGCTTTCTTT
TRBJ2-7 | TRBV3-1/TRBV3-2 | once | NA | CASSQDRGIIDGPYEQYF | TGTGCCAGCAGCCAAGATCGAGGAATAATCGACGGTCCCTACGAGCAGTACTTC
TRBJ1-5 | TRBV5-8 | NA | TRBD1 | CASSNDRGAQPQHF | TGTGCCAGCAGCAACGACAGGGGCGCTCAGCCCCAGCATTTT
TRBJ1-1 | TRBV14 | NA | NA | CASSPWTAVTEAFF | TGTGCCAGCAGCCCCTGGACAGCGGTCACTGAAGCTTTCTTT
TRBJ1-2 | TRBV21-1 | few | NA | CARITGGAGIIVGGYTF | TGTGCCAGAATAACCGGGGGGGCAGGAATTATTGTAGGTGGCTACACCTTC
TRBJ1-5 | TRBV12-3/TRBV12-4 | NA | NA | CASRPQENQPQHF | TGTGCCAGCAGACCACAGGAAAATCAGCCCCAGCATTTT
TRBJ1-5 | TRBV7-2 | few | NA | CASSLGGRSSQPQHF | TGTGCCAGCAGCTTAGGTGGCAGGTCCAGTCAGCCCCAGCATTTT
TRBJ2-7 | TRBV4-1 | NA | NA | CASSQDGVLEFTREQYF | TGCGCCAGCAGCCAAGACGGGGTGTTGGAATTTACGAGAGAGCAGTACTTC
TRBJ2-1 | TRBV15 | NA | TRBD2 | CATSGWTSGTYNEQFF | TGTGCCACCAGCGGCTGGACTAGCGGGACATACAATGAGCAGTTCTTC
TRBJ1-5 | TRBV15 | NA | TRBD1 | CATTDRGRNQPQHF | TGTGCCACCACCGACAGGGGACGCAATCAGCCCCAGCATTTT
TRBJ2-2 | TRBV11-3 | NA | TRBD1 | CASSPSGTANTGELFF | TGTGCCAGCAGCCCATCCGGGACAGCCAACACCGGGGAGCTGTTTTTT
TRBJ1-5 | TRBV6-5 | NA | TRBD1 | CASSPDRGRSQPQHF | TGTGCCAGCAGTCCCGACAGGGGGCGAAGTCAGCCCCAGCATTTT
TRBJ1-5 | TRBV28 | NA | NA | CASSLSRQTVQFSQPQHF | TGTGCCAGCAGTTTATCTCGACAGACCGTACAGTTCAGTCAGCCCCAGCATTTT
TRBJ2-1 | TRBV7-2 | NA | TRBD1 | CASNQQGAWDNEQFF | TGTGCCAGCAACCAACAGGGGGCTTGGGACAATGAGCAGTTCTTC
TRBJ2-7 | TRBV5-6 | NA | TRBD2 | CASSLVRTSGSGYEQYF | TGTGCCAGCAGCTTGGTGCGAACTAGCGGGAGTGGGTACGAGCAGTACTTC
TRBJ1-1 | TRBV25-1 | NA | NA | CASRDGGRSEAFF | TGTGCCAGCAGGGATGGGGGGAGATCTGAAGCTTTCTTT
TRBJ1-2 | TRBV3-1/TRBV3-2 | NA | NA | CASSQVGGYTF | TGTGCCAGCAGCCAAGTCGGGGGCTACACCTTC
TRBJ1-2 | TRBV3-1/TRBV3-2 | NA | TRBD1 | CASSAGGSGYTF | TGTGCCAGCAGTGCAGGGGGCTCTGGCTACACCTTC
TRBJ1-1 | TRBV27 | NA | TRBD1 | CASSPLWTGTGMNTEAFF | TGTGCCAGCAGCCCCCTGTGGACCGGGACAGGGATGAACACTGAAGCTTTCTTT
TRBJ2-5 | TRBV15 | NA | NA | CATGAGETQYF | TGTGCCACCGGGGCGGGGGAGACCCAGTACTTC
TRBJ2-5 | TRBV7-6 | NA | TRBD2 | CASSYPWGSGGQETQYF | TGTGCCAGCAGCTATCCCTGGGGTAGCGGGGGCCAAGAGACCCAGTACTTC
TRBJ1-3 | TRBV18 | once | NA | CASSLSRTLETGNTIYF | TGTGCCAGCTCACTTTCTAGGACACTTGAAACTGGAAACACCATATATTTT